This TCR beta chain originates from a study of T-cell memory formation after mild COVID-19. This CDR3 region has 16 residues. Trimming took off 5 bases at V and 0 bases at J, with 14 bases between the two ends. In germline, CDR1 is KGHSH, CDR2 LQKENI. Constant-segment primers were used for 5'RACE, and the resulting TCR alpha and TCR beta cDNA libraries carried sample barcodes and UMIs. TCRdb recomputed calls from the 5' RACE reads with MiXCR, one row per CDR3 protein. The sample records about 130,000 distinct CDR3 sequences, roughly 6% being singletons. The origin of this receptor is an adult woman who had mild COVID-19 (a few samples of this study predate the infection). Cell type and time point are not known. The rearrangement links TRBV18 to TRBJ2-1, with TRBD2 as a possible D gene (5 bases). The sequencing sample was made of PBMCs or a T cell subset sorted from them (not recorded which). The CDR3, as DNA: TGTGCCAGCTCAACTGGACTGTTCAGCTCCTACAATGAGCAGTTCTTC. Translating it yields CASSTGLFSSYNEQFF. Variable domain in full (rest from reference TRBV18 and TRBJ2-1): NAGVMQNPRHLVRRRGQEARLRCSPMKGHSHVYWYRQLPEEGLKFMVYLQKENIIDESGMPKERFSAEFPKEGPSILRIQQVVRGDSAAYFCASSTGLFSSYNEQFFGPGTRLTVL.